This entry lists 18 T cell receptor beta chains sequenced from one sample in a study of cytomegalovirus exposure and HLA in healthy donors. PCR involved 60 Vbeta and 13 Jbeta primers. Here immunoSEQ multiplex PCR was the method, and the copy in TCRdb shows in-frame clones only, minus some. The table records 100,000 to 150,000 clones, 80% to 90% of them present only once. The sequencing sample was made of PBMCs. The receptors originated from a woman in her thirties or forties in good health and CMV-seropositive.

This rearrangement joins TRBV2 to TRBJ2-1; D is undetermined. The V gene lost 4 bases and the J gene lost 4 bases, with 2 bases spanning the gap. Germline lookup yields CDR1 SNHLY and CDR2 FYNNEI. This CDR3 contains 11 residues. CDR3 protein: CASSAYNEQFF. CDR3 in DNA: TGTGCCAGCAGTGCGTACAATGAGCAGTTCTTC.

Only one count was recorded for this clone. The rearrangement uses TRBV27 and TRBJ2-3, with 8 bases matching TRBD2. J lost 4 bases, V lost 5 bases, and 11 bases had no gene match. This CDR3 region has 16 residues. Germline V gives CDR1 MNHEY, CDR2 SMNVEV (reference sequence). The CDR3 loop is CASSNLQAGVADTQYF. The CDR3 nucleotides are TGTGCCAGCAGTAACCTGCAAGCGGGAGTCGCAGATACGCAGTATTTT.

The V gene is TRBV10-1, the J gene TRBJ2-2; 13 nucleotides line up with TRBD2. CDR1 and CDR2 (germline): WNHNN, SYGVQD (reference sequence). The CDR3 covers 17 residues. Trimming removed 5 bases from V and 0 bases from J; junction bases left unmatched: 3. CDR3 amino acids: CASSRGLAGANTGELFF. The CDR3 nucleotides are TGCGCCAGCAGTCGCGGACTAGCGGGGGCGAACACCGGGGAGCTGTTTTTT.

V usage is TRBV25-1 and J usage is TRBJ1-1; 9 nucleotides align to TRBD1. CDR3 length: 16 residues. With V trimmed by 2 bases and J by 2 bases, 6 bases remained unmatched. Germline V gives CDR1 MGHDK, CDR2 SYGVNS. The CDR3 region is CASSEDRGERNTEAFF. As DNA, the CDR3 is TGTGCCAGCAGTGAAGACAGGGGGGAACGCAACACTGAAGCTTTCTTT.

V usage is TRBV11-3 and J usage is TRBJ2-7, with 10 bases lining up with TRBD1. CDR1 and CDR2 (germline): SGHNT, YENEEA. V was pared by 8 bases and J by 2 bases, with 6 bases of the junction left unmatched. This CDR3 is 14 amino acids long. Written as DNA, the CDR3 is TGTGCCAGCCACTGGGACAGGGGTCCCTACGAGCAGTACTTC. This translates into CASHWDRGPYEQYF.

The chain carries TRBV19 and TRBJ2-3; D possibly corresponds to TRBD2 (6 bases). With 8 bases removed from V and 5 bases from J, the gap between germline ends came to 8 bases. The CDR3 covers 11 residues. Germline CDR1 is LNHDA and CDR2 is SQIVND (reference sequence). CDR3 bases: TGTGCCAGTCGGAGGGGAGATACGCAGTATTTT. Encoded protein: CASRRGDTQYF.

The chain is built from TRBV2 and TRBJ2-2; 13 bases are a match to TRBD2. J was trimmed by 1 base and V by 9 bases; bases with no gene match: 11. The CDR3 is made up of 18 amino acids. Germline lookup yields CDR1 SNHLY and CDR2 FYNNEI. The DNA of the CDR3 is TGTGCCAGTGATCATTTCGGGACTAGCGGGGTGAACACCGGGGAGCTGTTTTTT. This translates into CASDHFGTSGVNTGELFF.

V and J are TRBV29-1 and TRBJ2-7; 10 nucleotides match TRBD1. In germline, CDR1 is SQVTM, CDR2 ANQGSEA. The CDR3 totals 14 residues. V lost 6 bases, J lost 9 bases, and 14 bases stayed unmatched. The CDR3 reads CSVSGTGVPWGQYF. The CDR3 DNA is TGCAGCGTCTCCGGGACAGGGGTCCCCTGGGGGCAGTACTTC.

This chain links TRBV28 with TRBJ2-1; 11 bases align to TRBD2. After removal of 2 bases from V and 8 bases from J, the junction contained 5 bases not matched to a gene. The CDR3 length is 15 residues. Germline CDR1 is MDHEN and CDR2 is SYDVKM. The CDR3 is CASSLISGRVDEQFF. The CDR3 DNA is TGTGCCAGCAGTTTAATTAGCGGGAGGGTTGATGAGCAGTTCTTC. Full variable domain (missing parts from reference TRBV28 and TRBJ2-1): DVKVTQSSRYLVKRTGEKVFLECVQDMDHENMFWYRQDPGLGLRLIYFSYDVKMKEKGDIPEGYSVSREKKERFSLILESASTNQTSMYLCASSLISGRVDEQFFGPGTRLTVL.

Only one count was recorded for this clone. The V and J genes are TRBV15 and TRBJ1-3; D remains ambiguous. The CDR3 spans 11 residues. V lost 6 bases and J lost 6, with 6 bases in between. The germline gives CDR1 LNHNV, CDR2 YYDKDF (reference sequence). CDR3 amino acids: CATRSQNTIYF. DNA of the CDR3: TGTGCCACCAGGTCACAAAACACCATATATTTT.

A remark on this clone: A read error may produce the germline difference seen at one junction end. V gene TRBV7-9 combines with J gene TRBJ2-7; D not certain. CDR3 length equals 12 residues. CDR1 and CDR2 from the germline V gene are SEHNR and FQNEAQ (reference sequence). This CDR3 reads CSSSFTVTEQYF. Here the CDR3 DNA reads TGTTCCAGCAGCTTTACGGTAACCGAGCAGTACTTC.

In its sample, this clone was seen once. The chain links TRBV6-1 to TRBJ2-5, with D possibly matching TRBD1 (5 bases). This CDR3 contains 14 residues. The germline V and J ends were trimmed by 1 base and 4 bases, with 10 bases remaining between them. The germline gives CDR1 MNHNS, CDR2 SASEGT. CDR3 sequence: CASSEGPRVETQYF. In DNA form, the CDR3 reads TGTGCCAGCAGTGAAGGACCCAGGGTAGAGACCCAGTACTTC.

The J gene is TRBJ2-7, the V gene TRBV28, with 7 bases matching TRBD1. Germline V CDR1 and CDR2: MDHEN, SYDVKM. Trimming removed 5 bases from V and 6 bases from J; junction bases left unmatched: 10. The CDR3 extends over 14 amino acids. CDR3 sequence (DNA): TGTGCCAGCAGTGGAGGACAGGCAGTCGGCGAGCAGTACTTC. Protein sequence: CASSGGQAVGEQYF.

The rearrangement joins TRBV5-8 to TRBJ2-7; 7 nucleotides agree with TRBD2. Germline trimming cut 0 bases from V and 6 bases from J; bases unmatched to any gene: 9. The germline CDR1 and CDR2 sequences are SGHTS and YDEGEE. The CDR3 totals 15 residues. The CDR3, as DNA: TGTGCCAGCAGCTTGGTTGGGACTAAGTTGCGCGAGCAGTACTTC. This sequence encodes CASSLVGTKLREQYF.

The CDR3, as DNA: TGTGCCAGCAGAGTTCGGGCGGGAGCGGAGAATGAGCAGTTCTTC. This translates into CASRVRAGAENEQFF. The rearrangement uses TRBV5-5 and TRBJ2-1; 7 bases match TRBD2. V gave up 5 bases and J gave up 7 bases; unmatched junction bases: 12. The CDR3 spans 15 residues. Germline V gene sequence: CDR1 SGHKS, CDR2 YYEKEE (reference sequence).

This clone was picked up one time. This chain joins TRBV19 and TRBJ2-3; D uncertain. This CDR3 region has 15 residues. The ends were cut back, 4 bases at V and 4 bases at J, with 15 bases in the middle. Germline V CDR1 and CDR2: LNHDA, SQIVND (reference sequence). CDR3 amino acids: CASSRGSGFPDTQYF. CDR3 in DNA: TGTGCCAGTAGTAGAGGTTCGGGTTTCCCAGATACGCAGTATTTT.

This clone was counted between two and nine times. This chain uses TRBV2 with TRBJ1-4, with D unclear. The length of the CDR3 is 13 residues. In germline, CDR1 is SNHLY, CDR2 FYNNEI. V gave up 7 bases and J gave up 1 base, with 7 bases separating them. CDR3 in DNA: TGTGCCAGCACTCCAGGAACTAATGAAAAACTGTTTTTT. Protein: CASTPGTNEKLFF. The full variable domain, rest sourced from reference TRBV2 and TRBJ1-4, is EPEVTQTPSHQVTQMGQEVILRCVPISNHLYFYWYRQILGQKVEFLVSFYNNEISEKSEIFDDQFSVERPDGSNFTLKIRSTKLEDSAMYFCASTPGTNEKLFFGSGTQLSVL.

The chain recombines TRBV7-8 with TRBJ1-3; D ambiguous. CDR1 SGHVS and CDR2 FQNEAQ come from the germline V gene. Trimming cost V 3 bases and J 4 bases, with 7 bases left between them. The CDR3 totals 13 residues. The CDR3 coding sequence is TGTGCCAGCAGCTTCACCGAGGGAAACACCATATATTTT. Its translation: CASSFTEGNTIYF. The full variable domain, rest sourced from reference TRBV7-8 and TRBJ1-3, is GAGVSQSPRYKVAKRGQDVALRCDPISGHVSLFWYQQALGQGPEFLTYFQNEAQLDKSGLPSDRFFAERPEGSVSTLKIQRTQQEDSAVYLCASSFTEGNTIYFGEGSWLTVV.